The 31 T cell receptor beta chains in this list originate from one sample, sequenced in a study of metastatic and nonmetastatic thyroid tumors (dated by TCRdb to the early 2020s). Libraries were constructed by PCR. Reads for this sample came from an Illumina HiSeq 4000. Through fastp at Q25 and MiXCR, TCRdb rebuilt clones from the public reads, retaining in-frame beta chains. The table for this sample lists about 69,000 clones; 13% to 15% of them were counted only once. The ten largest clones capture about 6% of the sample. None of the patients had been given any treatment before thyroid surgery. The sequenced sample was blood. The receptors derive from a male donor with papillary thyroid cancer or a benign thyroid nodule (not recorded which). Some clones in this sample may be carry-over from other donors' samples.

This clone has a count of ten or more. V is TRBV7-2 and J is TRBJ2-4, with D maybe TRBD2 (5 bases). CDR1 SGHTA and CDR2 FQGNSA come from the germline V gene. Between the trimmed V and J ends, which lost 1 base and 5 bases, there was a span of 12 bases. The CDR3 extends over 15 amino acids. The CDR3 protein is CASSLVSGKENIQYF. The CDR3 nucleotides read TGTGCCAGCAGCTTAGTCTCGGGGAAGGAAAACATTCAGTACTTC.

The table lists this clone with many counts. V usage is TRBV20-1 and J usage is TRBJ1-1, with 10 positions matching TRBD1. Germline V lookup: CDR1 DFQATT, CDR2 SNEGSKA (reference sequence). This CDR3 is 13 amino acids long. Germline trimming cut 3 bases from V and 8 bases from J; bases unmatched to any gene: 6. CDR3: CSASSDRGLEAFF. In DNA, the CDR3 is TGCAGTGCTAGTTCCGACAGGGGGCTCGAAGCTTTCTTT.

There are many counts of this clone. A much larger clone lies one base from this, so it may be a read error. Other nucleotide sequences from this sample produce the same CDR3. The genes are TRBV27 and TRBJ2-3; D is uncertain. The CDR3 is made up of 13 amino acids. The V gene lost 2 bases and the J gene lost 0 bases, with 3 bases spanning the gap. CDR1 and CDR2 from the germline V gene are MNHEY and SMNVEV (reference sequence). CDR3 region: CASSLTSTDTQYF. CDR3 bases: TGTGCCAGCAGTTTAACCAGCACAGATACGCAGTATTTT.

This clone was picked up many times. The chain joins TRBV6-4 to TRBJ2-1; possibly TRBD1 for D (5 bases). CDR1 is MRHNA, CDR2 SNTAGT, per germline. Trimming cost V 0 bases and J 2 bases, with 14 bases left between them. This CDR3 contains 17 residues. This chain's CDR3 is CASSDSPDSLTYNEQFF. CDR3 coding DNA: TGTGCCAGCAGTGACTCTCCCGACAGTCTTACCTACAATGAGCAGTTCTTC.

This clone was seen at least ten times. The CDR3 DNA sequence: TGTGCCAGCAGCTTAACCAGGATAGAGGCCCAGCATTTT. This sequence encodes CASSLTRIEAQHF. V usage is TRBV7-2 and J usage is TRBJ1-5; no definite D call. The CDR3 covers 13 residues. With 2 bases removed from V and 11 bases from J, the gap between germline ends came to 13 bases. Germline CDR1 is SGHTA and CDR2 is FQGNSA.

This clone was detected ten times or more. The V call is TRBV11-3, the J call TRBJ2-2; the D gene is possibly TRBD2 (5 bases). Trimming took 5 bases from V and 7 from J, leaving 14 bases between them. Germline CDR1 is SGHNT and CDR2 is YENEEA. This CDR3 spans 14 amino acids. This CDR3 is CASSRRGQNGELFF. The CDR3, as DNA: TGTGCCAGCAGCCGTCGAGGGCAGAACGGGGAGCTGTTTTTT.

This clone appeared many times. The chain is built from TRBV4-1 and TRBJ2-1, with D hard to call. Per germline, CDR1 MGHRA and CDR2 YSYEKL. V gave up 2 bases and J gave up 3 bases, with 8 bases separating them. The CDR3 loop spans 14 amino acids. The CDR3, as DNA: TGCGCCAGCAGCCAACGACATGACTACAATGAGCAGTTCTTC. Amino acids: CASSQRHDYNEQFF.

This chain connects TRBV5-1 to TRBJ1-2; a weak D match, TRBD1 (6 bases). V lost 4 bases and J 3 bases, leaving 13 bases between the germline ends. CDR3 length: 14 amino acids. In germline, CDR1 is SGHRS, CDR2 YFSETQ. CDR3 DNA: TGCGCCAGCAGCCAACCGGGACAAGACTATGGCTACACCTTC. It codes for CASSQPGQDYGYTF.

As to this clone: This may be a read error, as it is one base from a much larger clone. The chain joins TRBV6-2 or TRBV6-3 to TRBJ2-5, with D perhaps matching TRBD1 (6 bases). CDR3 size: 15 residues. Germline CDR1 reads MNHEY; CDR2 reads SVGEGT. As DNA, the CDR3 is TGTGCCAGCAGTTACTCGACGGCTCCAGGGGAGACCCAGTGCTTC. This gives the protein CASSYSTAPGETQCF.

This clone was seen many times. J is TRBJ1-2 and V is TRBV12-3 or TRBV12-4; the match to TRBD1 covers 8 bases. V shed 6 bases, J shed 4 bases, and the junction held 7 bases outside the gene matches. This CDR3 spans 14 amino acids. The CDR3 sequence is CASSYRGNSYGYTF. CDR3 DNA: TGTGCCAGCAGCTACAGGGGGAATAGCTATGGCTACACCTTC.

With regard to this clone: An end of the junction does not agree with germline; a read error may underlie this. The chain is built from TRBV11-2 and TRBJ2-3, with TRBD1 matching 9 bases. The CDR3 runs to 16 residues. Germline lookup yields CDR1 SGHAT and CDR2 FQNNGV. The CDR3 loop is CASSLGTGYGTDTHYF. The CDR3 DNA sequence: TGTGCCAGCAGCTTGGGGACAGGGTATGGTACAGATACGCATTATTTT.

In this sample, this clone turned up many times. The chain has TRBV2 and TRBJ1-6; 9 bases align to TRBD1. Germline assignment: CDR1 SNHLY and CDR2 FYNNEI. With V trimmed by 7 bases and J by 9 bases, 10 bases remained unmatched. This CDR3 is built from 15 residues. The CDR3, as DNA: TGTGCCAGCACCCGGGACAGGGCGGCTAGTTCACCCCTCCACTTT. It codes for CASTRDRAASSPLHF.

In this sample, this clone turned up many times. The gene calls are TRBV5-1 and TRBJ2-3; 8 bases map to TRBD2. This CDR3 has 15 residues. The germline V gene has CDR1 SGHRS and CDR2 YFSETQ. J gave up 1 base and V 3 bases, and 4 bases lay outside the gene matches. CDR3 DNA sequence: TGCGCCAGCAGCTCCGGGAGGGTGGGCACAGATACGCAGTATTTT. It codes for CASSSGRVGTDTQYF.

Many counts were recorded for this clone. The chain is built from TRBV28 and TRBJ2-2, with D perhaps TRBD1 (6 bases). Germline CDR1 MDHEN, CDR2 SYDVKM. The V gene lost 2 bases and the J gene lost 3 bases, with 13 bases spanning the gap. The CDR3 runs 16 residues. Written as DNA, the CDR3 is TGTGCCAGCAGTTTAAGTTTGGGGGCGTACACCGGGGAGCTGTTTTTT. Amino acids: CASSLSLGAYTGELFF.

The table lists this clone with many counts. This sequence joins TRBV20-1 and TRBJ2-5; D possibly corresponds to TRBD2 (5 bases). This CDR3 spans 14 amino acids. CDR1 DFQATT and CDR2 SNEGSKA come from the germline V gene (reference sequence). The V end was cut by 6 bases, the J end by 2 bases, with 16 bases between. The CDR3 bases are TGCAGTGCAGAGAGCGGTGTACCTCAAGAGACCCAGTACTTC. Translated, it gives CSAESGVPQETQYF.

In the case of this clone: One end of the junction varies from germline; a read error may be responsible. The chain carries TRBV20-1 and TRBJ1-2; no clear D gene. There are 13 residues in the CDR3. Germline V gene lookup returns CDR1 DFQATT and CDR2 SNEGSKA (reference sequence). As DNA, the CDR3 is TGCAGTGCTAGAGTTTGCGGATTGGATGGCTACAACTTC. Its protein product is CSARVCGLDGYNF.

This clone has only a few counts. The chain employs TRBV6-2 or TRBV6-3 and TRBJ2-7; D unclear. The length of the CDR3 is 15 residues. CDR1 is MNHEY and CDR2 is SVGEGT in the germline V gene. The V end was cut by 4 bases, the J end by 6 bases, with 19 bases between. The CDR3 coding sequence is TGTGCCAGCAGTTCCCCCGTGTCTAGATTTTCCGAGCAGTACTTC. It yields the protein CASSSPVSRFSEQYF.

At least ten counts were recorded for this clone. V usage is TRBV2 and J usage is TRBJ2-7; 10 nucleotides line up with TRBD2. Per the germline V gene, CDR1 is SNHLY and CDR2 is FYNNEI. With 4 bases clipped from V and 9 bases from J, the junction kept 6 bases outside the gene matches. The CDR3 is 13 residues long. Here the CDR3 DNA reads TGTGCCAGCAGTGTTACTAGCGGGATGCGGCAGTACGTC. It encodes CASSVTSGMRQYV.

The rearrangement uses TRBV13 and TRBJ2-7, with 11 nucleotides matching TRBD2. Germline V gene sequence: CDR1 PRHDT, CDR2 FYEKMQ (reference sequence). After removal of 5 bases from V and 3 bases from J, the junction contained 9 bases not matched to a gene. The CDR3 spans 16 residues. The CDR3 reads CASSDDSGTSGYEQYF. The CDR3 DNA sequence: TGTGCCAGCAGCGACGATTCCGGGACTAGCGGCTACGAGCAGTACTTC. Supplemented by reference TRBV13 and TRBJ2-7, the full variable domain reads AAGVIQSPRHLIKEKRETATLKCYPIPRHDTVYWYQQGPGQDPQFLISFYEKMQSDKGSIPDRFSAQQFSDYHSELNMSSLELGDSALYFCASSDDSGTSGYEQYFGPGTRLTVT.

This clone was observed once. V usage is TRBV10-3 and J usage is TRBJ2-7, with D possibly being TRBD1 (7 bases). Germline assignment: CDR1 ENHRY and CDR2 SYGVKD. V was clipped by 2 bases and J by 6 bases, with 26 bases between them. This CDR3 region has 18 residues. This chain's CDR3 is CAISEDLRQGTSGVEQYV. The CDR3 nucleotides are TGTGCCATCAGTGAGGACCTTAGACAGGGAACCTCGGGAGTCGAGCAGTACGTC.

To note about this clone: The germline gene is not matched at one end of the junction; a read error may be the cause. CDR3 bases: TGTGCCAGCAGCCCCGCGGGGTACCCGGCTAACTATGTCTACACCTTC. Translated, it gives CASSPAGYPANYVYTF. V usage is TRBV27 and J usage is TRBJ1-2; D remains unclear. The CDR3 sequence is 16 residues long. Germline CDR1 MNHEY, CDR2 SMNVEV (reference sequence).

This clone was recorded many times. The V gene is TRBV20-1, the J gene TRBJ2-7; the match to TRBD1 covers 10 bases. Germline V gene data show CDR1 as DFQATT and CDR2 as SNEGSKA (reference sequence). The CDR3 spans 16 residues. V lost 0 bases and J lost 5; bases outside the gene matches: 10. CDR3 nucleotide sequence: TGCAGTGCTAGAGACTCGACAGGGGGCGCTAGTAACGAGCAGTACGTC. Translation gives CSARDSTGGASNEQYV.

This clone was seen only once. V is TRBV5-1 and J is TRBJ1-4; TRBD1 matches at 7 bases. V lost 0 bases and J lost 8; bases outside the gene matches: 7. In germline, CDR1 is SGHRS, CDR2 YFSETQ. The CDR3 contains 15 residues. In DNA, the CDR3 is TGCGCCAGCAGCTTGGCTACAGGGGATGGAGAAAAACTGTTTTTT. It encodes CASSLATGDGEKLFF.

This clone was counted at least ten times. V gene TRBV4-3 combines with J gene TRBJ2-7, with 8 bases fitting TRBD2. The junction had 6 bases not matched to a gene; V was cut back by 1 base and J by 7 bases. The length of the CDR3 is 14 residues. CDR1 and CDR2 (germline): LGHNA, YSLEER. The CDR3 here is CASSQGGVAGEQYF. Here the CDR3 DNA reads TGCGCCAGCAGCCAAGGCGGGGTAGCGGGAGAGCAGTACTTC.

V usage is TRBV4-1 and J usage is TRBJ1-2; TRBD1 matches at 7 bases. Germline V lookup: CDR1 MGHRA, CDR2 YSYEKL. V was pared by 3 bases and J by 4 bases, with 5 bases of the junction left unmatched. The CDR3 is 14 amino acids. CDR3 loop: CASSQKGAFYGYTF. CDR3 DNA: TGCGCCAGCAGCCAGAAGGGGGCTTTCTATGGCTACACCTTC.

This clone was seen a handful of times. V is TRBV27 and J is TRBJ1-5; D possibly corresponds to TRBD1 (5 bases). The CDR3 is 13 amino acids. Trimming pared 4 bases from V and 14 bases from J, leaving 18 bases between. Germline values: CDR1 MNHEY, CDR2 SMNVEV (reference sequence). CDR3 residues: CASSSFGGQPKHF. The CDR3 DNA follows: TGTGCCAGCAGTTCCTTCGGGGGTCAGCCAAAGCATTTT.

This clone was recorded many times. The chain recombines TRBV10-1 with TRBJ2-3; D uncertain. Germline CDR1 and CDR2: WNHNN and SYGVQD (reference sequence). There are 13 residues in the CDR3. V gave up 0 bases and J gave up 3 bases, with 4 bases separating them. The CDR3 bases are TGCGCCAGCAGTGAGTCGGGGACAGATACGCAGTATTTT. Its translation: CASSESGTDTQYF.

This clone was observed a few times. A much larger clone differs from this one at a single base, so this may be a read error. V and J are TRBV5-6 and TRBJ2-2; D is uncertain. V lost 0 bases, J lost 2 bases, and 2 bases lay in between. The germline V gene encodes CDR1 SGHDT and CDR2 YYEEEE. The CDR3 has 13 amino acids. For the CDR3, the DNA is TGTGCCAGCAGCTTGGGAAACACCGGGGAGCTGTTTTTT. It yields the protein CASSLGNTGELFF.

This clone came up many times. The chain combines TRBV2 with TRBJ1-1; D call uncertain. Germline V gives CDR1 SNHLY, CDR2 FYNNEI. CDR3 size: 16 residues. V lost 4 bases to trimming and J lost 0 bases, with 15 bases between them. The CDR3 loop is CASSGQEEIMNTEAFF. DNA of the CDR3: TGTGCCAGCAGTGGGCAGGAGGAGATCATGAACACTGAAGCTTTCTTT.

On this clone: A read error may produce the germline difference seen at one junction end. This chain joins TRBV11-2 and TRBJ1-6; 10 bases are a match to TRBD1. The CDR3 loop spans 17 amino acids. The germline V gene has CDR1 SGHAT and CDR2 FQNNGV. CDR3 residues: CASSSGRTGGGNLPLHF. CDR3 DNA: TGTGCCAGCAGCTCGGGGAGGACAGGGGGTGGTAATTTACCCCTCCACTTT.

The sample holds many counts of this clone. V and J are TRBV10-1 and TRBJ2-3; tentatively, D is TRBD1 (5 bases). Looked up from germline, CDR1 is WNHNN and CDR2 is SYGVQD (reference sequence). V lost 0 bases and J lost 2, with 6 bases in between. The CDR3 has 14 residues. The CDR3 sequence: CASSESTATDTQYF. CDR3 sequence (DNA): TGCGCCAGCAGTGAGTCGACAGCCACAGATACGCAGTATTTT.